The present entry profiles one TCR beta chain with its context. Profiling relied on immunoSEQ multiplex PCR, and the TCRdb table lists in-frame clones only, not all of them. The sample has over 110,000 clones, around 81% seen once. The sample belongs to a study of blood T cell repertoires in COVID-19. The germline V gene has CDR1 LNHDA and CDR2 SQIVND (reference sequence). The CDR3 contains 14 residues. After removal of 5 bases from V and 4 bases from J, the junction contained 4 bases not matched to a gene. The chain recombines TRBV19 with TRBJ1-2; TRBD1 matches at 10 bases. The source of this sequence is a human donor in a cohort sampled during active COVID-19. The specimen sequenced was peripheral blood. CDR3 protein: CASSPRQGAYGYTF. Here the CDR3 DNA reads TGTGCCAGTAGTCCTCGACAGGGGGCCTATGGCTACACCTTC. Full variable domain (rest looked up from reference TRBV19 and TRBJ1-2): DGGITQSPKYLFRKEGQNVTLSCEQNLNHDAMYWYRQDPGQGLRLIYYSQIVNDFQKGDIAEGYSVSREKKESFPLTVTSAQKNPTAFYLCASSPRQGAYGYTFGSGTRLTVV.